The rows below give T cell receptor beta chains drawn from one sample of a study of PD-1 blockade in classical Hodgkin lymphoma. Measured with immunoSEQ multiplex PCR; TCRdb has only the in-frame clones, and not every one. The table shows nearly 55,000 clones, with approximately 81% occurring only once. The source material was peripheral blood mononuclear cells (PBMCs), sampled at baseline. All receptors derive from a human donor with classical Hodgkin lymphoma. Both conserved end residues are part of each CDR3. Fields, in order: J gene, D gene, clone size, V gene, CDR3 DNA, CDR3 protein. A D gene is named only where the DNA matches it firmly. The size field is filled for only some rows; it gives once, few, many or a size class.

TRBJ1-2 . . TRBV7-9 TGTGCCAGCAGCTTACTGCCGGGCGCTAACTATGGCTACACCTTC CASSLLPGANYGYTF
TRBJ1-5 . . TRBV19 TGTGCTGACCAGGGCCATAGCAATCAGCCCCAGCATTTT CADQGHSNQPQHF
TRBJ1-5 . . TRBV2 TGTGCCAGCAGTGACAGTGGTTTTAGCAATCAGCCCCAGCATTTT CASSDSGFSNQPQHF
TRBJ2-7 . few TRBV10-3 TGTGCCATCAGTGAGACGGACAGCTACGAGCAGTACTTC CAISETDSYEQYF
TRBJ1-2 TRBD1 . TRBV11-3 TGTGCCAGCAGCTTAGAGGACAGGGGGCCGTTCTATGGCTACACCTTC CASSLEDRGPFYGYTF
TRBJ2-1 TRBD1 few TRBV11-3 TGTGCCAGCAGCCCAGACAGGGTTCTGTTCTTC CASSPDRVLFF
TRBJ2-1 . . TRBV19 TGTGCCAGCTCCTTATACAATGAGCAGTTCTTC CASSLYNEQFF
TRBJ2-4 TRBD2 many TRBV30 TGTGCCTCCAGAAAGCGGGAGAATTGGGAGTACATTCAGTACTTC CASRKRENWEYIQYF
TRBJ1-2 . . TRBV30 TGTGCCTGGAGTGAGGGACCCTATGGCTACACCTTC CAWSEGPYGYTF
TRBJ2-1 . once TRBV11-2 TGTGCCAGCAGCTTTTGGGCACCCTGGGTAGAGAATGAGCAGTTCTTC CASSFWAPWVENEQFF
TRBJ2-1 TRBD2 . TRBV7-2 TGTGCCAGCAGCTTAAGCGGGGGGGCCTACAATGAGCAGTTCTTC CASSLSGGAYNEQFF
TRBJ2-3 . . TRBV7-9 TGTGCCAGCAGCTTCTTGGGGGCAGATACGCAGTATTTT CASSFLGADTQYF
TRBJ2-5 TRBD1 . TRBV4-1 TGCGCCAGCAGCCCGGACAGGGGCCACCAAGAGACCCAGTACTTC CASSPDRGHQETQYF
TRBJ2-1 . . TRBV7-2 TGTGCCAGCAGCTCGCCAAGGGTTATTGAGCAGTTCTTC CASSSPRVIEQFF
TRBJ2-1 . few TRBV6-1 TGTGCCAGCGTAGGAGGATCAGGGGCCTACAATGAGCAGTTCTTC CASVGGSGAYNEQFF
TRBJ1-4 . . TRBV6-6 TGTGCCAGCAGTTACGTCAGGGGTTCGAATGAAAAACTGTTTTTT CASSYVRGSNEKLFF
TRBJ1-1 TRBD1 . TRBV19 TGTGCCAGTAGTATTTACCCTCCCGGGACAGGGGGCACTGAAGCTTTCTTT CASSIYPPGTGGTEAFF
TRBJ2-2 . . TRBV21-1 TGTGCCAGCAGGACGACTAGCGGGAGGGCCACCGGGGAGCTGTTTTTT CASRTTSGRATGELFF
TRBJ2-3 . once TRBV5-1 TGCGCCAGCAGCGTCACGGGCTACTATAGCGATACGCAGTATTTT CASSVTGYYSDTQYF
TRBJ2-1 . . TRBV7-2 TGTGCCAGCAGCTTAGTAGGGGGGAGCTCCTACAATGAGCAGTTCTTC CASSLVGGSSYNEQFF